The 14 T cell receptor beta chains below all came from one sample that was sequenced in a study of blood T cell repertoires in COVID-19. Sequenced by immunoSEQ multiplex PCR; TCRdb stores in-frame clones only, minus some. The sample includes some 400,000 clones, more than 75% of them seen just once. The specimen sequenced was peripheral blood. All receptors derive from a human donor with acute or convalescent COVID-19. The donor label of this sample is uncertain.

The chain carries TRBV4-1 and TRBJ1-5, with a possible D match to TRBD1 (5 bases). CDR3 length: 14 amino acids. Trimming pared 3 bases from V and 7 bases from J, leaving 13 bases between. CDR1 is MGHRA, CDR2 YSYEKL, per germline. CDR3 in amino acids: CASSQQGGGQPQHF. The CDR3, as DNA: TGCGCCAGCAGCCAGCAGGGAGGCGGCCAGCCCCAGCATTTT.

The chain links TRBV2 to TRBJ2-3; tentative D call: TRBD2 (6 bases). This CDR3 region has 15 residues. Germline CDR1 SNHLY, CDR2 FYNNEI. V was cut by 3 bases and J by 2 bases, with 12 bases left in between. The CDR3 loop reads CASSDRDFVTDTQYF. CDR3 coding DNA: TGTGCCAGCAGTGATAGGGACTTTGTCACAGATACGCAGTATTTT.

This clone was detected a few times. The CDR3: CASSYHGGKEANGYTF. The CDR3 nucleotides are TGTGCCAGCAGTTACCACGGGGGGAAGGAGGCAAATGGCTACACCTTC. The rearrangement uses TRBV6-5 and TRBJ1-2; possibly TRBD1 for D (5 bases). V was clipped by 2 bases and J by 6 bases, with 19 bases between them. The CDR3 is made up of 16 amino acids. From germline, CDR1 is MNHEY and CDR2 SVGAGI.

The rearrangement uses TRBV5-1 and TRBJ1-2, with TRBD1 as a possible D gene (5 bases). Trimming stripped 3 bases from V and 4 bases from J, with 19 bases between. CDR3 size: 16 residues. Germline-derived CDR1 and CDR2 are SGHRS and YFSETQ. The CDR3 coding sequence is TGCGCCAGCAGCTGGGGACCGGGGGACGCCGTCTATGGCTACACCTTC. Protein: CASSWGPGDAVYGYTF.

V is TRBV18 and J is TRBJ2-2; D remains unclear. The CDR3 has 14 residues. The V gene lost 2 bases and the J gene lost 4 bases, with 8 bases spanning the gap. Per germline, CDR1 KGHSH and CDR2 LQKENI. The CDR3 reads CASSPKHLTGELFF. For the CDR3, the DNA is TGTGCCAGCTCACCAAAACACCTCACCGGGGAGCTGTTTTTT.

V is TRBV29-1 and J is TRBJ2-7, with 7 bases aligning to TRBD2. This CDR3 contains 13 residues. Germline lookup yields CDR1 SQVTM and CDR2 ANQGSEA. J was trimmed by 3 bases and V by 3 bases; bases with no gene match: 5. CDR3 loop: CSVDLAGDYEQYF. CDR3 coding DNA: TGCAGCGTTGATTTGGCGGGAGACTACGAGCAGTACTTC.

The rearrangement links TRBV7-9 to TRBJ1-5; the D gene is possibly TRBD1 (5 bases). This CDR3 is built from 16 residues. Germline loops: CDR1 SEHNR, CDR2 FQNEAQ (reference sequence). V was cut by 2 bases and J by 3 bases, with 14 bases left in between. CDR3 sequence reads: CASSLSGVGDNQPQHF. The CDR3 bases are TGTGCCAGCAGCTTATCGGGGGTCGGGGACAATCAGCCCCAGCATTTT.

The CDR3 region is CATSDPRGKETQYF. CDR3 sequence (DNA): TGTGCCACCAGTGATCCTAGGGGGAAAGAGACCCAGTACTTC. V gene TRBV24-1 combines with J gene TRBJ2-5, with TRBD1 as a possible D gene (6 bases). Germline assignment: CDR1 KGHDR and CDR2 SFDVKD. The CDR3 spans 14 residues. V lost 3 bases and J 3 bases, leaving 10 bases between the germline ends.

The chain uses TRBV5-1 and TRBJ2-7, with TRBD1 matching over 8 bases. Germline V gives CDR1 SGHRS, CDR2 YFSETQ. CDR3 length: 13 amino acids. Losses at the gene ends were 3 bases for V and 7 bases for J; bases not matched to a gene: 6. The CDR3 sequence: CASSSDRAGEQYF. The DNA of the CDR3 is TGCGCCAGCAGCTCGGACAGGGCGGGAGAGCAGTACTTC.

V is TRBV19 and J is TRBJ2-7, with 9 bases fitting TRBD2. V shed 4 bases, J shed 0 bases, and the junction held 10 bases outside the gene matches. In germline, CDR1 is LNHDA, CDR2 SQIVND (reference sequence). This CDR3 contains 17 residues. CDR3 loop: CASSRGGGVFLSYEQYF. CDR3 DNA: TGTGCCAGTAGTAGAGGCGGGGGGGTCTTTCTCTCCTACGAGCAGTACTTC.

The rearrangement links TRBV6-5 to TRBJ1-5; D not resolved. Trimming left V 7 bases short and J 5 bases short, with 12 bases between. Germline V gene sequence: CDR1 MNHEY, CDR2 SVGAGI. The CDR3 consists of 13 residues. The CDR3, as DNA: TGTGCCAGCATGGTACAGTGGGATCAGCCCCAGCATTTT. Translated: CASMVQWDQPQHF.

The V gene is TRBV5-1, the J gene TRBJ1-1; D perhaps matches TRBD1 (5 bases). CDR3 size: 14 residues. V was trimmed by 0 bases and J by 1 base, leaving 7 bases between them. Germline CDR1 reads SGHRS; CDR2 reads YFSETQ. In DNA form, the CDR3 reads TGCGCCAGCAGCTTGGGACAGCAGAACACTGAAGCTTTCTTT. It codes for CASSLGQQNTEAFF.

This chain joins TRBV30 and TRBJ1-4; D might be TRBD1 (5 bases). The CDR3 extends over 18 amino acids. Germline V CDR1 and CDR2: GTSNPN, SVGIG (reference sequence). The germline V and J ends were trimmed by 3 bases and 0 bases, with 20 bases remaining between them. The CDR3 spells CAWSRAKGSGATNEKLFF. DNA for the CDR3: TGTGCCTGGAGCCGGGCTAAGGGGTCGGGGGCAACTAATGAAAAACTGTTTTTT.

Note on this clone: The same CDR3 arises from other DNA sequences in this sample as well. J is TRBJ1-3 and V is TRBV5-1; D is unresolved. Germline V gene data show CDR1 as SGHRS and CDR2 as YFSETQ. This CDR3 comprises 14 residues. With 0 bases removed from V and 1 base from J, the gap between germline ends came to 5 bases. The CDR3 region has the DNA TGCGCCAGCAGCTTGGGCGGGTCTGGAAACACCATATATTTT. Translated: CASSLGGSGNTIYF.